These 24 T cell receptor beta chains share one sample of origin, sequenced in a study of T cell repertoires in cytomegalovirus infection. TCRdb re-derived calls from the reads in MiXCR, one entry per CDR3 protein. The table lists approximately 990,000 distinct CDR3 sequences, 31% of them singletons. Antigen specificity for these receptors is unknown. The specimen was cultured CD8+ T cells from PBMCs, collected from culture after CMV antigen stimulation. The receptors here all came from a human donor in good health (CMV status not recorded). Some clones in this sample may be carry-over from other donors' samples.

This CDR3 reads CASSLFGGSTEAFF. DNA of the CDR3: TGTGCCAGCAGTTTATTTGGGGGAAGCACTGAAGCTTTCTTT. V is TRBV27 and J is TRBJ1-1; tentatively, D is TRBD1 (5 bases). The CDR3 contains 14 residues. Looked up from germline, CDR1 is MNHEY and CDR2 is SMNVEV (reference sequence). Trimming removed 1 base from V and 4 bases from J, with 10 bases in between.

This clonotype was seen a few times. The rearrangement joins TRBV19 to TRBJ2-1; 7 bases align to TRBD2. CDR1 LNHDA and CDR2 SQIVND come from the germline V gene (reference sequence). This CDR3 contains 14 residues. Germline trimming cut 0 bases from V and 10 bases from J; bases unmatched to any gene: 6. CDR3 residues: CASSIDRGREEQFF. Here the CDR3 DNA reads TGTGCCAGTAGTATAGATCGAGGGAGGGAGGAGCAGTTCTTC. The whole variable domain, filled in from reference TRBV19 and TRBJ2-1, reads DGGITQSPKYLFRKEGQNVTLSCEQNLNHDAMYWYRQDPGQGLRLIYYSQIVNDFQKGDIAEGYSVSREKKESFPLTVTSAQKNPTAFYLCASSIDRGREEQFFGPGTRLTVL.

This clonotype was detected only a few times. The genes are TRBV28 and TRBJ2-1; 8 bases agree with TRBD2. The CDR3 consists of 16 residues. Germline values: CDR1 MDHEN, CDR2 SYDVKM. V gave up 8 bases and J gave up 7 bases; unmatched junction bases: 16. In DNA, the CDR3 is TGTGCCAGCTACTTTCCTTCGGGGGGGCCGGGGAATGAGCAGTTCTTC. Translated: CASYFPSGGPGNEQFF.

The rearrangement joins TRBV15 to TRBJ2-7; D gene ambiguous. This CDR3 is built from 13 residues. Looked up from germline, CDR1 is LNHNV and CDR2 is YYDKDF (reference sequence). V was pared by 2 bases and J by 4 bases, with 9 bases between. CDR3 nucleotide sequence: TGTGCCACCAGCAGACAGTCTCATTACGAGCAGTACGTC. This codes for CATSRQSHYEQYV.

The V gene is TRBV19, the J gene TRBJ1-3; D gene uncertain. V shed 7 bases and J shed 0 bases, with 16 bases lying between them. CDR3 length: 16 amino acids. Germline CDR1 is LNHDA and CDR2 is SQIVND (reference sequence). This CDR3 is CASTGPKRYSGNTIYF. The CDR3 nucleotides are TGTGCCAGTACAGGACCTAAACGGTACTCTGGAAACACCATATATTTT.

The chain carries TRBV19 and TRBJ2-7; D might be TRBD1 (6 bases). V lost 5 bases and J lost 0, with 11 bases in between. Germline CDR1 is LNHDA and CDR2 is SQIVND (reference sequence). The CDR3 is made up of 14 amino acids. The CDR3 DNA is TGTGCCAGTAGTCCGTGGGACACCTCCTACGAGCAGTACTTC. It codes for CASSPWDTSYEQYF.

This clonotype appeared many times. This chain connects TRBV7-6 to TRBJ1-1, with 8 bases lining up with TRBD1. The CDR3 totals 18 residues. Per germline, CDR1 SGHVS and CDR2 FNYEAQ. Trimming at V came to 1 base and at J to 3 bases, leaving 13 bases not matched to a gene. The CDR3, as DNA: TGTGCCAGCAGCTTAGTACCCCCCGACAGGGGTAGTGACACTGAAGCTTTCTTT. Its translation is CASSLVPPDRGSDTEAFF.

In its sample, this clonotype was seen many times. The genes are TRBV12-3 or TRBV12-4 and TRBJ1-2; a weak D match, TRBD1 (6 bases). V lost 5 bases, J lost 4 bases, and 17 bases lay in between. The CDR3 covers 15 residues. The CDR3 loop reads CASSAGTGLGYGYTF. The CDR3 bases are TGTGCCAGCAGTGCCGGAACAGGGCTTGGCTATGGCTACACCTTC.

This clonotype was recorded at least ten times. The chain has TRBV7-9 and TRBJ2-7; 9 nucleotides line up with TRBD2. The trim removed 1 base at V and 3 bases at J, leaving 7 bases unmatched. Germline assignment: CDR1 SEHNR and CDR2 FQNEAQ (reference sequence). The CDR3 has 16 residues. CDR3 DNA: TGTGCCAGCAGCTTAGTAGATGCGGGGGGGGACTACGAGCAGTACTTC. Amino acid sequence: CASSLVDAGGDYEQYF.

This clonotype has only a few counts. V and J are TRBV5-6 and TRBJ1-5; 9 nucleotides agree with TRBD1. The CDR3 is made up of 16 amino acids. V gave up 0 bases and J gave up 3 bases; unmatched junction bases: 4. In germline, CDR1 is SGHDT, CDR2 YYEEEE. The CDR3 region is CASSLGTGVANQPQHF. Here the CDR3 DNA reads TGTGCCAGCAGCTTGGGGACAGGGGTTGCCAATCAGCCCCAGCATTTT.

This sequence joins TRBV12-3 or TRBV12-4 and TRBJ2-7, with unresolved D. The CDR3 has 14 amino acids. As DNA, the CDR3 is TGTGCCGGCAGTTTCGAGCTTCTAGGCCACGAGCAGTACGTC. Amino acids: CAGSFELLGHEQYV.

The table lists this clonotype with a few counts. The rearrangement uses TRBV13 and TRBJ2-1, with D unresolved. The V gene lost 4 bases and the J gene lost 8 bases, with 12 bases spanning the gap. Germline CDR1 and CDR2: PRHDT and FYEKMQ (reference sequence). CDR3 length equals 13 residues. CDR3 protein: CASSSPTGDEQFF. Here the CDR3 DNA reads TGTGCCAGCAGCTCCCCAACTGGAGATGAGCAGTTCTTC.

A word on this clonotype: Germline is not matched at one junction end, which may reflect a read error. This chain uses TRBV7-8 with TRBJ2-3, with no clear D. This CDR3 has 12 amino acids. The germline V gene has CDR1 SGHVS and CDR2 FQNEAQ. The CDR3 coding sequence is TGTGCCAGCATCTTAGAACTGATAACGCATTATTTT. Translating gives CASILELITHYF.

CDR3 sequence (DNA): TGTGCCAGTAGTTTAATTGACCGAGAAGCTTTCTTT. Encoded protein: CASSLIDREAFF. The J gene is TRBJ1-1, the V gene TRBV19; D is ambiguous. V lost 5 bases to trimming and J lost 8 bases, with 12 bases between them. The CDR3 sequence is 12 residues long. Germline values: CDR1 LNHDA, CDR2 SQIVND (reference sequence).

The chain has TRBV28 and TRBJ2-7; 9 nucleotides agree with TRBD1. CDR3 length: 14 amino acids. The germline V gene encodes CDR1 MDHEN and CDR2 SYDVKM. Unmatched junction bases numbered 9, after V lost 7 bases and J lost 5 bases. The CDR3, as DNA: TGTGCCAGCACCCGGACAGGGGATTTGAACGAGCAGTACTTC. It codes for CASTRTGDLNEQYF.

This clonotype was observed a handful of times. The chain combines TRBV27 with TRBJ2-7; D possibly matches TRBD1 or TRBD2 (5 bases each). The CDR3 runs 15 residues. V shed 4 bases and J shed 4 bases, with 17 bases lying between them. Per the germline V gene, CDR1 is MNHEY and CDR2 is SMNVEV (reference sequence). The CDR3 DNA follows: TGTGCCAGCAGTTCATCTCCCGGGACGGGGTACGAGCAGTACTTC. The encoded protein is CASSSSPGTGYEQYF.

The rearrangement joins TRBV7-9 to TRBJ2-6; 7 positions agree with TRBD1. V gave up 5 bases and J gave up 2 bases; unmatched junction bases: 3. Germline CDR1 and CDR2: SEHNR and FQNEAQ (reference sequence). The CDR3 length is 15 residues. The CDR3: CASSPTGAGANVLTF. For the CDR3, the DNA is TGTGCCAGCAGCCCAACAGGGGCTGGGGCCAACGTCCTGACTTTC.

This clonotype showed up just a few times. The gene calls are TRBV7-2 and TRBJ1-5, with D maybe TRBD1 (5 bases). Germline V gives CDR1 SGHTA, CDR2 FQGNSA. The CDR3 covers 16 residues. The V end was cut by 2 bases, the J end by 1 base, with 12 bases between. The CDR3 reads CASSLSVGESNQPQHF. Here the CDR3 DNA reads TGTGCCAGCAGCTTAAGCGTAGGGGAGAGCAATCAGCCCCAGCATTTT.

The rearrangement joins TRBV12-3 or TRBV12-4 to TRBJ1-2; tentative D call: TRBD1 (5 bases). CDR3 length: 16 amino acids. V was clipped by 5 bases and J by 3 bases, with 19 bases between them. In DNA form, the CDR3 reads TGTGCCAGCAGTACCGGGGACGGAACCTGGGACTATGGCTACACCTTC. This sequence encodes CASSTGDGTWDYGYTF.

This clonotype was found a few times. The chain is built from TRBV7-6 and TRBJ2-5; D is ambiguous. This CDR3 contains 14 residues. Trimming removed 3 bases at V and 1 base at J, with 9 bases between. CDR1 is SGHVS and CDR2 is FNYEAQ in the germline V gene. CDR3 amino acids: CASSFPGPQETQYF. CDR3 coding DNA: TGTGCCAGCAGCTTTCCAGGCCCCCAAGAGACCCAGTACTTC.

In its sample, this clonotype was seen many times. This chain connects TRBV7-6 to TRBJ2-1, with 12 nucleotides matching TRBD2. The trim removed 4 bases at V and 4 bases at J, leaving 2 bases unmatched. The CDR3 has 15 residues. Per germline, CDR1 SGHVS and CDR2 FNYEAQ. The CDR3: CASSWTSGVYNEQFF. The CDR3 nucleotides are TGTGCCAGCAGCTGGACTAGCGGGGTATACAATGAGCAGTTCTTC.

In this sample, this clonotype turned up a few times. The chain combines TRBV4-2 with TRBJ1-1; perhaps TRBD1 as D (5 bases). Germline V gene lookup returns CDR1 LGHNA and CDR2 YNFKEQ. Trimming shortened V by 0 bases and J by 7 bases, and 12 bases separated the two germline ends. This CDR3 is built from 14 residues. The CDR3 nucleotides are TGTGCCAGCAGCCAAGAACACAGGCCCCATGAAGCTTTCTTT. It translates to CASSQEHRPHEAFF.

The chain recombines TRBV15 with TRBJ1-1; 7 bases map to TRBD1. Looked up from germline, CDR1 is LNHNV and CDR2 is YYDKDF (reference sequence). The trim removed 5 bases at V and 1 base at J, leaving 19 bases unmatched. CDR3 length: 19 residues. The CDR3 nucleotides are TGTGCCACCAGCGCTCTTTACAGGGGCCGCAGAGATAGGAACACTGAAGCTTTCTTT. Its translation is CATSALYRGRRDRNTEAFF.

CDR3 DNA sequence: TGTGCCAGCAGTAACGGGCCCGCGGGGGGCTACACCTTC. Its translation is CASSNGPAGGYTF. The chain couples TRBV27 to TRBJ1-2; D not resolved. The CDR3 totals 13 residues. In germline, CDR1 is MNHEY, CDR2 SMNVEV (reference sequence). The V gene lost 5 bases and the J gene lost 8 bases, with 15 bases spanning the gap.